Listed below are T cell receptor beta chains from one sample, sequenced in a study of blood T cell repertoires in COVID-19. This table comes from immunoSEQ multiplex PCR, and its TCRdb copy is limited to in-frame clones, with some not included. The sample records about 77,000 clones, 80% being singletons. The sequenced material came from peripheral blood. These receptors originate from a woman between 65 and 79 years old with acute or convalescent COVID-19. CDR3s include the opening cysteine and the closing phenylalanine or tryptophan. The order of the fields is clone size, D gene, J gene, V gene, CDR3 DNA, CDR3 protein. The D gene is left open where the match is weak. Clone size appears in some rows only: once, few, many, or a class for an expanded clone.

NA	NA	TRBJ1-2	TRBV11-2	TGTGCCAGCAGCCCGGGGTACTATGGCTACACCTTC	CASSPGYYGYTF
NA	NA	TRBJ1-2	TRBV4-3	TGCGCCAGCAGCCAAGACAGATATGGCTACACCTTC	CASSQDRYGYTF
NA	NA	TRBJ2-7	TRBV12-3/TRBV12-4	TGTGCCAGCAGTTTTGGGACTCACTACGAGCAGTACTTC	CASSFGTHYEQYF
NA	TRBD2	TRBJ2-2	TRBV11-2	TGTGCCAGCAGCGTGCGACTAGCGGGGAGTTCGAACACCGGGGAGCTGTTTTTT	CASSVRLAGSSNTGELFF
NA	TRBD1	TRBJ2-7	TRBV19	TGTGCCAGTAGTGCCGGGACAGGGGGCCTCTCCTACGAGCAGTACTTC	CASSAGTGGLSYEQYF
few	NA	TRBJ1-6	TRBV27	TGTGCCAGCAGTTTATCCCTCTATAATTCACCCCTCCACTTT	CASSLSLYNSPLHF
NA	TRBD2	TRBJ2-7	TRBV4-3	TGCGCCAGCAGCCAAGGTACTAGCGGTAGCTCCTACGAGCAGTACTTC	CASSQGTSGSSYEQYF
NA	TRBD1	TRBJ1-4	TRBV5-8	TGTGCCAGCTCGGGACAGGGAAATGAAAAACTGTTTTTT	CASSGQGNEKLFF
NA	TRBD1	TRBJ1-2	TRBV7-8	TGTGCCAGCAGCTTAGGTGGTAGGGGGCTCTATGGCTACACCTTC	CASSLGGRGLYGYTF
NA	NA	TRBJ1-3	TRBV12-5	TGTGCTAGTTCCTGGCAGGAAAACACCATATATTTT	CASSWQENTIYF
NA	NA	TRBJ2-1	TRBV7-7	TGTGCTAGCAGCTCACGGCTAGGGGGTCATGAGCAGTTCTTC	CASSSRLGGHEQFF
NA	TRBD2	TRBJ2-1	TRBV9	TGTGCCAGCAGCGTAGGGCGCCTAGCGGGGGGAGTCAATGAGCAGTTCTTC	CASSVGRLAGGVNEQFF
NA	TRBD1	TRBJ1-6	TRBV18	TGTGCCAGCTCACAGACGGGGACAGCGGCCAATTCACCCCTCCACTTT	CASSQTGTAANSPLHF
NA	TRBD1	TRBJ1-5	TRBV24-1	TGTGCCACCAGTGATACCGGACAGGGAACACAGCCCCAGCATTTT	CATSDTGQGTQPQHF
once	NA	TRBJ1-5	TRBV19	TGTGCCAGTAGTCTATCGAATCAGCCCCAGCATTTT	CASSLSNQPQHF
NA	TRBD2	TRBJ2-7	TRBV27	TGTGCCAGCAGTCCCAGCACTAGCGGATCCTCCGAGCAGTACTTC	CASSPSTSGSSEQYF
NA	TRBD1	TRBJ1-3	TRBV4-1	TGCGCCAGCAGCCGGAATGGGGACAGCCGCAATGGAAACACCATATATTTT	CASSRNGDSRNGNTIYF
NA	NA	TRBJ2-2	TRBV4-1	TGCGCCAGCAGCCAGGGGGGGCTAGGCACCGGGGAGCTGTTTTTT	CASSQGGLGTGELFF
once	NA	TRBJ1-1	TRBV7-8	TGTGCCAGCAGCGCCTCAGGGGACCCTGAAGCTTTCTTT	CASSASGDPEAFF
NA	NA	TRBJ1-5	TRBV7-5	TGTGTCAGAAGCCCCCGCCGGGATGCCCATAGCAATCAGCCCCAGCATTTT	CVRSPRRDAHSNQPQHF
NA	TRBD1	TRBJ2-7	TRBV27	TGTGCCAGCAGACCGACAGGGGGAGCCTACGAGCAGTACTTC	CASRPTGGAYEQYF
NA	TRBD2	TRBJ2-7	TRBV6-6	TGTGCCAGCAGCCCGAGCGGGGGGTCTACCTACGAGCAGTACTTC	CASSPSGGSTYEQYF
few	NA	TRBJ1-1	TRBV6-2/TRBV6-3	TGTGCCAGCAGTTACAGGACACCCGATTACTTGAACACTGAAGCTTTCTTT	CASSYRTPDYLNTEAFF
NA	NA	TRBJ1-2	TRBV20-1	TGCAGTGCTGAGCGACCGTCAAGTCCTCTCTTC	CSAERPSSPLF
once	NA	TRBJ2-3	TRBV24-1	TGTGCCACCAGTGATTTTTTTGGAGCAGATACGCAGTATTTT	CATSDFFGADTQYF
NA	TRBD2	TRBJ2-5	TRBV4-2	TGTGCCAGCAGCCACCCCGGGGGACTAGCGTACGAGACCCAGTACTTC	CASSHPGGLAYETQYF
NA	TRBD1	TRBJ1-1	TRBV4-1	TGCGCCAGCAGCCCGGGGACAGCCTTGAACACTGAAGCTTTCTTT	CASSPGTALNTEAFF
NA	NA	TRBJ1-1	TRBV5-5	TGTGCCAGCAGCCTTGTTGGACAGAACACTGAAGCTTTCTTT	CASSLVGQNTEAFF
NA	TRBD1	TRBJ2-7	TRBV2	TGTGCCAGCCGAAGACAGGGAGCCTACGAGCAGTACTTC	CASRRQGAYEQYF
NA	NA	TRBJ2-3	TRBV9	TGTGCCAGCAGCGTAGAGGGGGAAAGCACAGATACGCAGTATTTT	CASSVEGESTDTQYF
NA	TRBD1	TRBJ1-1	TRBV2	TGTGCCAGCAGTGAACAGGGGGCGTCCACTGAAGCTTTCTTT	CASSEQGASTEAFF
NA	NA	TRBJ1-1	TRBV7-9	TGTGCCAGCAGCTTGAGTCAGGGAGGAACTGAAGCTTTCTTT	CASSLSQGGTEAFF
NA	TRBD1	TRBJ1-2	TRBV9	TGTGCCAGCAGCCCCTCGACAGGGGGGAGGTATGGCTACACCTTC	CASSPSTGGRYGYTF
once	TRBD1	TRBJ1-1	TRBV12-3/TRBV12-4	TGTGCCAGCAGCCCGGGACAGGGCGTAAAAGCTTTCTTT	CASSPGQGVKAFF
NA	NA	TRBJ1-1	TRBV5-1	TGCGCCAGCAGTCTCACGGGGAACACTGAAGCTTTCTTT	CASSLTGNTEAFF
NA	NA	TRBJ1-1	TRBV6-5	TGTGCCAGCATCCGGGGGGGGGACGGATACACTGAAGCTTTCTTT	CASIRGGDGYTEAFF
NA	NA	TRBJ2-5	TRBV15	TGTGCCACCAGCAGAGATGTCGGGGAAGAGACCCAGTACTTC	CATSRDVGEETQYF
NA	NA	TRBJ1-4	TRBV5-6	TGTGCCAGCAGCCCGGAGAAGGAGGGGAAGGTCGAAAAACTGTTTTTT	CASSPEKEGKVEKLFF
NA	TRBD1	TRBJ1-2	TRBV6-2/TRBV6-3	TGTGCCAGCAGTTGGGACAGTTTTGGCTACACCTTC	CASSWDSFGYTF
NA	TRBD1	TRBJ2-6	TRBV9	TGTGCCAGCAGCCACTTTACCGGGACAGGGGGCTCAGGGGCCAACGTCCTGACTTTC	CASSHFTGTGGSGANVLTF
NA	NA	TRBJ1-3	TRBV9	TGTGCCAGCAGCGTAGCAGGGATCTCTGGAAACACCATATATTTT	CASSVAGISGNTIYF
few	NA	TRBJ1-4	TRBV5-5	TGTGCCAGCAGCTTGGCCTACGGTAGAGAAAAACTGTTTTTT	CASSLAYGREKLFF
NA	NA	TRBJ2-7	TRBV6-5	TGTGCCAGCAGTCCCCCAGGGAAGGGCTACGAGCAGTACTTC	CASSPPGKGYEQYF
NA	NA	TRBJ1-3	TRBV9	TGTGCCAGCAAATCCGGGAACACCATATATTTT	CASKSGNTIYF
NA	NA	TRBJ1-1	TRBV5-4	TGTGCCAGCAGCTTTATGGACAGGAACACTGAAGCTTTCTTT	CASSFMDRNTEAFF
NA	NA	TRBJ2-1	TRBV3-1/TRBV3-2	TGTGCCAGCAGCCCCACTAGAGACTCCTACAATGAGCAGTTCTTC	CASSPTRDSYNEQFF
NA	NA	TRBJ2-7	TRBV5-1	TGCGCCAGCAGCTTGGGCCAGGGAGGATCCTACGAGCAGTACTTC	CASSLGQGGSYEQYF
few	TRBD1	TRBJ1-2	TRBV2	TGTGCCAGCAGTCCAACCTTCAGGGGGACCCGTGGCTACACCTTC	CASSPTFRGTRGYTF
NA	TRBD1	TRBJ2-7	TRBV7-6	TGTGCCAGCAGCCCCCGGACAGGTTCCTACGAGCAGTACTTC	CASSPRTGSYEQYF